These 10 T cell receptor beta chains share one sample of origin, sequenced in a study of T cell changes during pregnancy in multiple sclerosis. Here immunoSEQ multiplex PCR was the method, and the copy in TCRdb shows in-frame clones only, minus some. This table holds around 39,000 clones, about 88% found once. The sample was CD8+ T cells from peripheral blood mononuclear cells, taken in the first trimester of pregnancy. The receptors here all came from a female donor with multiple sclerosis, enrolled in a pregnancy study.

The genes are TRBV21-1 and TRBJ2-7; TRBD1, as called in the table, went unchecked against the DNA. TRBV21-1 is a pseudogene segment. CDR3 length: 16 amino acids. In DNA, the CDR3 is TGTGCCAGCAGCAAAGGGGGGGTGGGACAGAGACTTCTTGAGTACTTC. As protein: CASSKGGVGQRLLEYF.

This chain joins TRBV7-2 and TRBJ2-7; 7 bases agree with TRBD1. V lost 1 base and J lost 2; bases outside the gene matches: 8. This CDR3 region has 16 residues. From germline, CDR1 is SGHTA and CDR2 FQGNSA. The CDR3 region is CASSLERGPGTYEQYF. DNA of the CDR3: TGTGCCAGCAGCTTAGAGAGGGGGCCAGGCACCTACGAGCAGTACTTC.

This chain links TRBV4-3 with TRBJ2-1; 8 nucleotides agree with TRBD1. The V gene end was trimmed by 0 bases and the J gene end by 3 bases; junction bases not matched to a gene: 7. Germline V gene data show CDR1 as LGHNA and CDR2 as YSLEER. The CDR3 has 17 residues. For the CDR3, the DNA is TGCGCCAGCAGCCAAGAATACGGGACAGGTCTCTACAATGAGCAGTTCTTC. Its translation is CASSQEYGTGLYNEQFF.

This chain uses TRBV6-5 with TRBJ1-2, with D unclear. The CDR3 extends over 16 amino acids. Germline loops: CDR1 MNHEY, CDR2 SVGAGI. Trimming shortened V by 1 base and J by 6 bases, and 18 bases separated the two germline ends. The CDR3 reads CASSYLSARLGDGYTF. In nucleotides, the CDR3 is TGTGCCAGCAGTTACTTATCAGCGCGTTTAGGTGATGGCTACACCTTC.

The V gene is TRBV13, the J gene TRBJ2-2; TRBD2 might be the D (5 bases). Per germline, CDR1 PRHDT and CDR2 FYEKMQ (reference sequence). The CDR3 is made up of 14 amino acids. Trimming removed 9 bases from V and 4 bases from J, with 15 bases in between. CDR3 coding DNA: TGTGCCAGTTTAAAAGGGAGAGGCACCGGGGAGCTGTTTTTT. This gives the protein CASLKGRGTGELFF.

V usage is TRBV4-3 and J usage is TRBJ1-4, with D unclear. This CDR3 is built from 16 residues. Germline V gene sequence: CDR1 LGHNA, CDR2 YSLEER. Trimming took off 1 base at V and 0 bases at J, with 9 bases between the two ends. The CDR3 sequence is CASSQAPSATNEKLFF. Written as DNA, the CDR3 is TGCGCCAGCAGCCAAGCCCCGTCCGCAACTAATGAAAAACTGTTTTTT.

The gene calls are TRBV7-6 and TRBJ2-1; TRBD2 aligns across 11 bases. V lost 1 base and J lost 6; bases outside the gene matches: 17. CDR1 is SGHVS and CDR2 is FNYEAQ in the germline V gene. This CDR3 has 20 amino acids. As DNA, the CDR3 is TGTGCCAGCAGCTTAGAAACCCTTTTGGGTAGCGGGGGGGCCGTCAATGAGCAGTTCTTC. It encodes CASSLETLLGSGGAVNEQFF.

The chain has TRBV11-2 and TRBJ2-4, with no clear D. The CDR3 is made up of 15 amino acids. The germline CDR1 and CDR2 sequences are SGHAT and FQNNGV. V was pared by 4 bases and J by 8 bases, with 18 bases between. In nucleotides, the CDR3 is TGTGCCAGCAGCTCGACCCCCGGCCCCGGGTACATTCAGTACTTC. Translating it yields CASSSTPGPGYIQYF.

This rearrangement joins TRBV7-7 to TRBJ2-5; D is possibly TRBD2 (6 bases). The V gene lost 5 bases and the J gene lost 0 bases, with 16 bases spanning the gap. The germline gives CDR1 SSHAT, CDR2 FNYEAQ (reference sequence). CDR3 length equals 16 residues. The CDR3 spells CASSPRSGPHQETQYF. CDR3 coding DNA: TGTGCCAGCAGCCCACGGAGCGGGCCGCACCAAGAGACCCAGTACTTC. Full variable domain (missing parts from reference TRBV7-7 and TRBJ2-5): GAGVSQSPRYKVTKRGQDVTLRCDPISSHATLYWYQQALGQGPEFLTYFNYEAQPDKSGLPSDRFSAERPEGSISTLTIQRTEQRDSAMYRCASSPRSGPHQETQYFGPGTRLLVL.

The chain links TRBV9 to TRBJ2-3; possible D gene TRBD2, 7 bases. V lost 3 bases and J 1 base, leaving 15 bases between the germline ends. Germline assignment: CDR1 SGDLS and CDR2 YYNGEE. This CDR3 spans 16 amino acids. CDR3 protein: CASSALGGPGTDTQYF. The CDR3 DNA reads TGTGCCAGCAGCGCCCTCGGGGGGCCGGGCACAGATACGCAGTATTTT.